Presented here are 4 T cell receptor beta chains from one specimen sequenced in a study of T cells after posttransplantation cyclophosphamide. Sequencing used immunoSEQ multiplex PCR; TCRdb keeps in-frame clones, though not all of them. The sample shows about 15,000 clones, 92% of them seen only once. Cyclophosphamide on days +3 and +4 followed busulfan-fludarabine conditioning and a marrow graft. The specimen comprised CD4+ T cells sorted from blood, sampled after allogeneic stem cell transplant with posttransplant cyclophosphamide. All receptors derive from a male patient aged 60 to 75 who received an allogeneic stem cell transplant from a related donor and was CMV-positive. Some T cells may have come from the graft donor.

The chain links TRBV7-9 to TRBJ1-1; tentative D call: TRBD1 (6 bases). Trimming removed 3 bases from V and 7 bases from J, with 15 bases in between. The CDR3 totals 14 residues. From germline, CDR1 is SEHNR and CDR2 FQNEAQ (reference sequence). The CDR3 bases are TGTGCCAGCAGCTTGACTCCGGGACACTTTGAAGCTTTCTTT. Amino acids: CASSLTPGHFEAFF. Filled out from reference TRBV7-9 and TRBJ1-1, the complete variable domain reads DTGVSQNPRHKITKRGQNVTFRCDPISEHNRLYWYRQTLGQGPEFLTYFQNEAQLEKSRLLSDRFSAERPKGSFSTLEIQRTEQGDSAMYLCASSLTPGHFEAFFGQGTRLTVV.

This chain joins TRBV7-2 and TRBJ2-5; no definite D call. The CDR3 extends over 13 amino acids. V was cut by 3 bases and J by 2 bases, with 7 bases left in between. Germline CDR1 is SGHTA and CDR2 is FQGNSA. In nucleotides, the CDR3 is TGTGCCAGCAGCTTTTCACAACAAGAGACCCAGTACTTC. This codes for CASSFSQQETQYF.

This chain connects TRBV9 to TRBJ2-3, with 8 positions matching TRBD2. Germline CDR1 reads SGDLS; CDR2 reads YYNGEE. The CDR3 loop spans 14 amino acids. Trimming took 6 bases from V and 4 from J; bases not matched to a gene: 7. For the CDR3, the DNA is TGTGCCAGCAACATGGGCGGGGGGTCAGATACGCAGTATTTT. It yields the protein CASNMGGGSDTQYF.

This sequence joins TRBV4-2 and TRBJ1-2; 7 positions agree with TRBD1. V was clipped by 0 bases and J by 4 bases; unmatched bases: 5. Germline V CDR1 and CDR2: LGHNA, YNFKEQ. The CDR3 spans 15 residues. The CDR3 DNA is TGTGCCAGCAGCCAAGATAGAGGGGGCGGCTATGGCTACACCTTC. It translates to CASSQDRGGGYGYTF.